The rows below give T cell receptor beta chains drawn from one sample of a study of CD8 T cells in ankylosing spondylitis. Each CDR3 protein gets one entry after TCRdb re-called the 5' RACE reads with MiXCR. Among fewer than 550,000 distinct CDR3 sequences, about 5.2% were seen once, and the ten largest hold 3% to 4.5%. Material: blood, either unsorted or a sorted T cell fraction (not recorded which). The receptors derive from a male donor with ankylosing spondylitis. Both conserved end residues are part of each CDR3. Fields, in order: CDR3 protein, CDR3 DNA, J gene, V gene, clone size, D gene. The D gene is left open where the match is weak. Not all rows give a size; the values are once, few, many and, for expanded clones, a class.

cdr3_aa: CASSARTDPSGTQYF
cdr3_nt: TGTGCCAGCAGCGCGAGGACAGATCCGTCGGGGACCCAGTACTTC
j_call: TRBJ2-5
v_call: TRBV9
clone_size: many
d_call: NA

cdr3_aa: CASSSQQGLGQYF
cdr3_nt: TGTGCCAGCAGCTCGCAACAGGGGTTGGGCCAGTACTTC
j_call: TRBJ2-7
v_call: TRBV7-9
clone_size: many
d_call: TRBD1

cdr3_aa: CSAPWGTGDYEQYF
cdr3_nt: TGCAGTGCTCCTTGGGGGACAGGAGACTACGAGCAGTACTTC
j_call: TRBJ2-7
v_call: TRBV20-1
clone_size: many
d_call: TRBD1

cdr3_aa: CASRVGQGSIGYTF
cdr3_nt: TGTGCCAGCAGGGTTGGACAGGGCTCTATTGGCTACACCTTC
j_call: TRBJ1-2
v_call: TRBV7-9
clone_size: few
d_call: TRBD1

cdr3_aa: CASSPNSQRETQYF
cdr3_nt: TGTGCCAGCTCACCAAATTCCCAGAGAGAGACCCAGTACTTC
j_call: TRBJ2-5
v_call: TRBV18
clone_size: many
d_call: NA

cdr3_aa: CACNRQEWGGYTF
cdr3_nt: TGTGCCTGCAACCGACAGGAATGGGGTGGCTACACCTTC
j_call: TRBJ1-2
v_call: TRBV2
clone_size: many
d_call: NA

cdr3_aa: CASSLASGYNQPQHF
cdr3_nt: TGCGCCAGCAGCTTGGCGAGTGGGTACAATCAGCCCCAGCATTTT
j_call: TRBJ1-5
v_call: TRBV5-1
clone_size: many
d_call: NA

cdr3_aa: CASSLTGASNSPLHF
cdr3_nt: TGCGCCAGCAGCCTCACAGGGGCGAGCAATTCACCCCTCCACTTT
j_call: TRBJ1-6
v_call: TRBV5-1
clone_size: many
d_call: TRBD1

cdr3_aa: CASSLFGPGGTGELFF
cdr3_nt: TGTGCCAGCAGTTTATTTGGTCCGGGGGGCACCGGGGAGCTGTTTTTT
j_call: TRBJ2-2
v_call: TRBV27
clone_size: few
d_call: TRBD2

cdr3_aa: CATSSQLRNTEAFF
cdr3_nt: TGTGCCACCAGCAGCCAACTCAGGAACACTGAAGCTTTCTTT
j_call: TRBJ1-1
v_call: TRBV15
clone_size: many
d_call: NA

cdr3_aa: CSARGRGAYNEQFF
cdr3_nt: TGCAGTGCTAGAGGGCGGGGGGCTTACAATGAGCAGTTCTTC
j_call: TRBJ2-1
v_call: TRBV20-1
clone_size: many
d_call: TRBD2

cdr3_aa: CASSVQGQETQYF
cdr3_nt: TGTGCCAGCAGTGTTCAGGGGCAAGAGACCCAGTACTTC
j_call: TRBJ2-5
v_call: TRBV2
clone_size: few
d_call: NA

cdr3_aa: CASSPQSPMNTEAFF
cdr3_nt: TGTGCCAGCTCACCCCAGAGTCCCATGAACACTGAAGCTTTCTTT
j_call: TRBJ1-1
v_call: TRBV18
clone_size: few
d_call: NA

cdr3_aa: CSAREGLASYNEQFF
cdr3_nt: TGCAGTGCTAGAGAAGGACTAGCGAGCTACAATGAGCAGTTCTTC
j_call: TRBJ2-1
v_call: TRBV20-1
clone_size: NA
d_call: TRBD2

cdr3_aa: CSVDQGRPDTQYF
cdr3_nt: TGCAGCGTTGACCAGGGGAGACCAGATACGCAGTATTTT
j_call: TRBJ2-3
v_call: TRBV29-1
clone_size: many
d_call: NA

cdr3_aa: CASSSQRDTEAFF
cdr3_nt: TGTGCCAGCAGCTCCCAACGGGACACTGAAGCTTTCTTT
j_call: TRBJ1-1
v_call: TRBV7-9
clone_size: many
d_call: NA

cdr3_aa: CASSTGFPYEQYF
cdr3_nt: TGTGCCAGCAGCACAGGGTTCCCCTACGAGCAGTACTTC
j_call: TRBJ2-7
v_call: TRBV6-2/TRBV6-3
clone_size: many
d_call: NA

cdr3_aa: CSVEGLADRSYEQYF
cdr3_nt: TGCAGCGTTGAAGGGCTAGCGGACCGCTCCTACGAGCAGTACTTC
j_call: TRBJ2-7
v_call: TRBV29-1
clone_size: many
d_call: TRBD2

cdr3_aa: CSAPGQGRLAQGTQYF
cdr3_nt: TGCAGTGCTCCGGGACAGGGGCGTTTGGCCCAGGGTACGCAGTATTTT
j_call: TRBJ2-3
v_call: TRBV20-1
clone_size: many
d_call: TRBD1

cdr3_aa: CSVLDSAYEQYF
cdr3_nt: TGCAGCGTTCTGGACTCAGCCTACGAGCAGTACTTC
j_call: TRBJ2-7
v_call: TRBV29-1
clone_size: few
d_call: NA

cdr3_aa: CASSLATQGATFF
cdr3_nt: TGTGCCAGCAGCTTAGCCACTCAGGGGGCGACTTTCTTT
j_call: TRBJ1-1
v_call: TRBV7-2
clone_size: few
d_call: TRBD1

cdr3_aa: CASSSYVGDGYTF
cdr3_nt: TGCGCCAGCAGCTCGTACGTGGGGGATGGCTACACCTTC
j_call: TRBJ1-2
v_call: TRBV5-1
clone_size: many
d_call: NA

cdr3_aa: CASSPDTNTEAFF
cdr3_nt: TGCGCCAGCAGCCCGGACACGAACACTGAAGCTTTCTTT
j_call: TRBJ1-1
v_call: TRBV4-1
clone_size: many
d_call: NA

cdr3_aa: CAISTPAGEPQETQYF
cdr3_nt: TGTGCCATCAGTACCCCGGCGGGGGAGCCCCAAGAGACCCAGTACTTC
j_call: TRBJ2-5
v_call: TRBV10-3
clone_size: many
d_call: TRBD2

cdr3_aa: CASSQDRGIEAFF
cdr3_nt: TGCGCCAGCAGCCAAGACAGGGGGATTGAAGCTTTCTTT
j_call: TRBJ1-1
v_call: TRBV4-3
clone_size: many
d_call: TRBD1

cdr3_aa: CASSLAGGAQFF
cdr3_nt: TGTGCCAGCAGCTTAGCCGGGGGAGCGCAGTTCTTC
j_call: TRBJ2-1
v_call: TRBV11-1
clone_size: NA
d_call: NA

cdr3_aa: CASSLASGANYGYTF
cdr3_nt: TGTGCCAGCAGCTTAGCGAGCGGAGCTAACTATGGCTACACCTTC
j_call: TRBJ1-2
v_call: TRBV7-9
clone_size: many
d_call: NA

cdr3_aa: CASSSSRGGGELFF
cdr3_nt: TGTGCCAGCAGTTCTTCCAGGGGTGGCGGGGAGCTGTTTTTT
j_call: TRBJ2-2
v_call: TRBV25-1
clone_size: many
d_call: NA

cdr3_aa: CASSPPRPSNEKLFF
cdr3_nt: TGTGCCAGCTCACCTCCGAGGCCCAGTAATGAAAAACTGTTTTTT
j_call: TRBJ1-4
v_call: TRBV18
clone_size: NA
d_call: NA

cdr3_aa: CASSLEGVDGKLFF
cdr3_nt: TGTGCCAGCAGTTTGGAGGGGGTCGACGGAAAACTGTTTTTT
j_call: TRBJ1-4
v_call: TRBV28
clone_size: many
d_call: NA

cdr3_aa: CASRGASGQPQHF
cdr3_nt: TGTGCCAGCCGGGGTGCCAGCGGTCAGCCCCAGCATTTT
j_call: TRBJ1-5
v_call: TRBV28
clone_size: few
d_call: NA

cdr3_aa: CASSLVQGGNQPQHF
cdr3_nt: TGTGCCAGCAGTTTAGTACAGGGGGGCAATCAGCCCCAGCATTTT
j_call: TRBJ1-5
v_call: TRBV27
clone_size: many
d_call: TRBD1

cdr3_aa: CSARALGADNYGYTF
cdr3_nt: TGCAGTGCTAGAGCTTTGGGGGCAGACAACTATGGCTACACCTTC
j_call: TRBJ1-2
v_call: TRBV20-1
clone_size: many
d_call: NA

cdr3_aa: CSVKITGIGTTEQYF
cdr3_nt: TGCAGCGTCAAAATTACGGGGATAGGGACTACCGAGCAGTACTTC
j_call: TRBJ2-7
v_call: TRBV29-1
clone_size: NA
d_call: TRBD2

cdr3_aa: CASSRSGRALETQYF
cdr3_nt: TGTGCCAGCAGCCGAAGCGGGAGGGCTTTAGAGACCCAGTACTTC
j_call: TRBJ2-5
v_call: TRBV6-2/TRBV6-3
clone_size: NA
d_call: TRBD2

cdr3_aa: CSVGFTDTQYF
cdr3_nt: TGCAGCGTTGGATTCACAGATACGCAGTATTTT
j_call: TRBJ2-3
v_call: TRBV29-1
clone_size: many
d_call: NA

cdr3_aa: CASSTSGQGYDEQYF
cdr3_nt: TGTGCCAGCAGCACCTCGGGACAGGGCTACGATGAGCAGTACTTC
j_call: TRBJ2-7
v_call: TRBV7-2
clone_size: many
d_call: TRBD1

cdr3_aa: CSASNRFLPMNTEAFF
cdr3_nt: TGCAGTGCTAGTAACAGGTTCCTTCCCATGAACACTGAAGCTTTCTTT
j_call: TRBJ1-1
v_call: TRBV20-1
clone_size: NA
d_call: NA

cdr3_aa: CASSRRLAGGDRNEQYF
cdr3_nt: TGTGCCAGCAGCCGACGACTAGCGGGAGGAGACCGGAACGAGCAGTACTTC
j_call: TRBJ2-7
v_call: TRBV7-9
clone_size: NA
d_call: TRBD2

cdr3_aa: CASAGPLGTEAFF
cdr3_nt: TGTGCCAGCGCCGGCCCTCTGGGCACTGAAGCTTTCTTT
j_call: TRBJ1-1
v_call: TRBV6-1
clone_size: many
d_call: NA

cdr3_aa: CASKPGTGSTYEQYF
cdr3_nt: TGTGCCAGCAAACCAGGGACAGGGTCGACCTACGAGCAGTACTTC
j_call: TRBJ2-7
v_call: TRBV12-3/TRBV12-4
clone_size: many
d_call: TRBD1

cdr3_aa: CASSFKLVLGYEQFF
cdr3_nt: TGTGCCAGCAGCTTCAAACTAGTCTTGGGCTATGAGCAGTTCTTC
j_call: TRBJ2-1
v_call: TRBV5-4
clone_size: NA
d_call: NA

cdr3_aa: CASRPPGLAAYNEQIF
cdr3_nt: TGTGCCAGCAGACCCCCGGGACTAGCGGCGTACAATGAGCAGATCTTC
j_call: TRBJ2-1
v_call: TRBV28
clone_size: NA
d_call: TRBD2